Listed here are 2 T cell receptor beta chains from one sample, sequenced in a study of preoperative IRX-2 immunotherapy in early breast cancer. Treatment of the sample: preoperative locoregional IRX-2 cytokine immunotherapy. Produced via immunoSEQ multiplex PCR; TCRdb's table is partial and in-frame only. This sample has 35,000 to 55,000 clones, with roughly 95% found just once. The specimen comprised tumor tissue, sampled after IRX-2 immunotherapy. The receptors shown here come from a human donor with breast cancer.

The CDR3 DNA is TGTGCCAGCAGCTTGGCGACGAGGAACACTGAAGCTTTCTTT. Translating it yields CASSLATRNTEAFF. V is TRBV5-8 and J is TRBJ1-1; no reliable D call. The V end lost 0 bases, the J end lost 1 base, and 7 bases lay between the germline ends. Germline-derived CDR1 and CDR2 are SGHTS and YDEGEE. CDR3 length: 14 amino acids.

This clone was counted a single time. This chain connects TRBV19 to TRBJ1-2; no reliable D call. The CDR3 spans 13 residues. V was clipped by 3 bases and J by 4 bases, with 9 bases between them. Germline CDR1 is LNHDA and CDR2 is SQIVND (reference sequence). The CDR3 sequence: CASSMSSIYGYTF. The CDR3 nucleotides read TGTGCCAGTAGTATGAGTTCCATCTATGGCTACACCTTC.